The 15 T cell receptor beta chains below all came from one sample that was sequenced in a study of T-cell memory formation after mild COVID-19. TCRdb re-called the 5' RACE reads with MiXCR, one entry per CDR3 protein. The sample includes 200,000 to 250,000 distinct CDR3 sequences, more than 8% of them seen just once. The material sequenced was PBMCs or a T cell subset sorted from them (not recorded which). These receptors originate from a man aged 18 to 30 who had mild COVID-19 (a few samples of this study predate the infection). Cell type and time point are not known.

This clonotype occurred many times. The rearrangement links TRBV5-1 to TRBJ1-4; D call uncertain. The length of the CDR3 is 15 residues. Trimming left V 0 bases short and J 8 bases short, with 14 bases between. From germline, CDR1 is SGHRS and CDR2 YFSETQ. In nucleotides, the CDR3 is TGCGCCAGCAGCTTGGGACTAGGAGAGGGAGAAAAACTGTTTTTT. This translates into CASSLGLGEGEKLFF.

This chain uses TRBV2 with TRBJ1-5; D gene unclear. This CDR3 contains 14 residues. V gave up 8 bases and J gave up 5 bases, with 16 bases separating them. Per germline, CDR1 SNHLY and CDR2 FYNNEI. The CDR3: CASGELGQDQPQHF. For the CDR3, the DNA is TGTGCCAGCGGGGAGTTAGGGCAGGATCAGCCCCAGCATTTT.

The chain recombines TRBV7-6 with TRBJ1-4, with 7 bases identical to TRBD1. Unmatched junction bases numbered 8, after V lost 2 bases and J lost 8 bases. The germline CDR1 and CDR2 sequences are SGHVS and FNYEAQ. The CDR3 length is 15 residues. CDR3 protein: CASSLTRQGGEKLFF. The CDR3 DNA sequence: TGTGCCAGCAGCTTAACCCGACAGGGTGGGGAAAAACTGTTTTTT.

The chain links TRBV5-1 to TRBJ2-1; D gene unclear. The germline V gene has CDR1 SGHRS and CDR2 YFSETQ. The germline V and J ends were trimmed by 0 bases and 4 bases, with 14 bases remaining between them. The CDR3 has 16 amino acids. The chain's CDR3 is CASSLVVDVRYNEQFF. The CDR3 bases are TGCGCCAGCAGCTTGGTTGTAGACGTAAGATACAATGAGCAGTTCTTC.

The chain recombines TRBV6-5 with TRBJ1-4, with 8 bases fitting TRBD1. The trim removed 0 bases at V and 11 bases at J, leaving 8 bases unmatched. The CDR3 length is 15 residues. Germline V gives CDR1 MNHEY, CDR2 SVGAGI. The CDR3 DNA reads TGTGCCAGCAGTTACTCGTACAGGGGGGTCGAGAAACTGTTTTTT. It codes for CASSYSYRGVEKLFF.

This clonotype was picked up a small number of times. The chain employs TRBV10-3 and TRBJ2-7; D call uncertain. The V end was cut by 2 bases, the J end by 6 bases, with 11 bases between. Per germline, CDR1 ENHRY and CDR2 SYGVKD. This CDR3 spans 13 amino acids. CDR3 loop: CAISEPPLGEQYF. The DNA for the CDR3 is TGTGCCATCAGTGAGCCTCCGCTAGGCGAGCAGTACTTC.

This clonotype was observed a few times. Written as DNA, the CDR3 is TGTGCCAGCAGTTACTCAGGGTATGGCTACACCTTC. It is translated as CASSYSGYGYTF. The chain carries TRBV6-5 and TRBJ1-2; D remains ambiguous. There are 12 residues in the CDR3. Germline V gene data show CDR1 as MNHEY and CDR2 as SVGAGI. Trimming cost V 0 bases and J 5 bases, with 4 bases left between them.

This clonotype has just a few counts. The rearrangement uses TRBV15 and TRBJ2-7; a possible D gene is TRBD1 (5 bases). CDR3 size: 11 residues. V was clipped by 8 bases and J by 4 bases, with 9 bases between them. Germline assignment: CDR1 LNHNV and CDR2 YYDKDF (reference sequence). DNA for the CDR3: TGTGCCACCTCGCAGGGTTACGAGCAGTACTTC. As protein: CATSQGYEQYF. Looking up the rest from reference TRBV15 and TRBJ2-7 gives the full variable domain: DAMVIQNPRYQVTQFGKPVTLSCSQTLNHNVMYWYQQKSSQAPKLLFHYYDKDFNNEADTPDNFQSRRPNTSFCFLDIRSPGLGDTAMYLCATSQGYEQYFGPGTRLTVT.

The J gene is TRBJ2-7, the V gene TRBV3-1, with 10 bases that match TRBD2. Germline CDR1 and CDR2: LGHDT and YNNKEL (reference sequence). The V gene end was trimmed by 7 bases and the J gene end by 5 bases; junction bases not matched to a gene: 14. CDR3 length equals 16 residues. CDR3 coding DNA: TGTGCCAGCAACCCGTCGTATAGCGGGGGGCCGCACGAGCAGTACTTC. Translation gives CASNPSYSGGPHEQYF.

This clonotype was counted between two and nine times. The J gene is TRBJ2-1, the V gene TRBV24-1; 7 bases match TRBD1. The CDR3 consists of 13 residues. V trimming: 1 base; J trimming: 8 bases; junction bases outside the gene matches: 1. The germline CDR1 and CDR2 sequences are KGHDR and SFDVKD. The CDR3 DNA is TGTGCCACCAGTGATTTAGGGGGCGATGAGCAGTTCTTC. It codes for CATSDLGGDEQFF.

The chain employs TRBV5-1 and TRBJ2-6, with D maybe TRBD2 (5 bases). Germline V gene data show CDR1 as SGHRS and CDR2 as YFSETQ. The CDR3 has 14 residues. The V gene lost 7 bases and the J gene lost 1 base, with 9 bases spanning the gap. DNA for the CDR3: TGCGCCAGCCATCGCGGGTCTGGGGCCAACGTCCTGACTTTC. Its protein product is CASHRGSGANVLTF. Full variable domain (missing parts from reference TRBV5-1 and TRBJ2-6): KAGVTQTPRYLIKTRGQQVTLSCSPISGHRSVSWYQQTPGQGLQFLFEYFSETQRNKGNFPGRFSGRQFSNSRSEMNVSTLELGDSALYLCASHRGSGANVLTFGAGSRLTVL.

The chain has TRBV3-1 and TRBJ2-1; D is unresolved. This CDR3 has 11 residues. The V gene lost 2 bases and the J gene lost 8 bases, with 4 bases spanning the gap. Germline V gives CDR1 LGHDT, CDR2 YNNKEL (reference sequence). The CDR3 nucleotides are TGTGCCAGCAGCCAATATCATGAGCAGTTCTTC. Its protein product is CASSQYHEQFF.

The V and J genes are TRBV5-1 and TRBJ2-7; D is possibly TRBD2 (7 bases). The CDR3 is 14 amino acids. Trimming shortened V by 0 bases and J by 6 bases, and 13 bases separated the two germline ends. CDR1 and CDR2 from the germline V gene are SGHRS and YFSETQ. The CDR3: CASSLAGGSIEQYV. CDR3 in DNA: TGCGCCAGCAGCTTGGCGGGGGGCTCCATCGAGCAGTACGTC.

This clonotype occurred a few times. CDR3: CASSSRDFNNQPQHF. As DNA, the CDR3 is TGTGCCAGCAGTTCCAGGGACTTTAACAATCAGCCCCAGCATTTT. This chain connects TRBV12-3 or TRBV12-4 to TRBJ1-5, with D perhaps TRBD1 (5 bases). The CDR3 consists of 15 residues. The V end lost 4 bases, the J end lost 3 bases, and 13 bases lay between the germline ends.

In this sample, this clonotype turned up a few times. The chain has TRBV20-1 and TRBJ2-2; 7 nucleotides match TRBD2. V shed 5 bases, J shed 0 bases, and the junction held 3 bases outside the gene matches. CDR3 length: 14 residues. Germline loops: CDR1 DFQATT, CDR2 SNEGSKA (reference sequence). The chain's CDR3 is CSALAETNTGELFF. The CDR3 DNA reads TGCAGTGCTCTAGCGGAGACGAACACCGGGGAGCTGTTTTTT.